This TCR beta chain is drawn from a study of blood T cell repertoires in COVID-19. On the study more broadly: Spain, Italy and the United States supplied samples that represented acute and convalescent COVID-19. The analysed material was cDNA or gDNA that came from T cells, B-cell-depleted T cells, or PBMCs.

The CDR3 is 15 amino acids. The V gene's germline CDR1 is MNHEY and CDR2 SVGEGT. Trimming removed 2 bases from V and 0 bases from J, with 5 bases in between. Original handling: Estimated nucleated cell counts came from reference gene primer amplification. Using immunoSEQ multiplex PCR, the repertoire was profiled, and TCRdb retains in-frame clones only, with some absent. That table furnishes V, J and clone size, whereas the DNA furnished D and trimming. The sample carries 120,000 to 150,000 clones, 86% recorded once. Source material: peripheral blood. This rearrangement joins TRBV6-2 or TRBV6-3 to TRBJ2-6, with D uncertain. This receptor was obtained from a woman aged 60-75 years with acute or convalescent COVID-19. This chain's CDR3 is CASSYRSSGANVLTF. The CDR3 bases are TGTGCCAGCAGTTACAGGAGCTCTGGGGCCAACGTCCTGACTTTC.